This T cell receptor (beta chain) stems from a study of regulatory T cells in long-lasting Graves disease. Construction of the TCR beta libraries employed iRepertoire HTBI primers in conjunction with Arm-PCR of CDR3 regions. One entry per CDR3 protein, called by TCRdb with MiXCR from the multiplex PCR reads. There are hundreds of thousands of distinct CDR3 sequences in the sample; around 21% occur only once, and less than 25% lies in the top ten. General study points: Fewer public clonotypes were shared by new patients (around 1,000) than by persistent patients (about 2,800).

Time point noted: persistent/refractory GD, antithyroid drugs over 5 years with positive TRAb. Researchers made the TCR library from RNA that was extracted from PBMCs. The CDR3 totals 14 residues. V was cut by 3 bases and J by 1 base, with 9 bases left in between. Germline CDR1 MNHNS, CDR2 SASEGT. This clonotype was seen a handful of times. What it recognizes is unknown. The chain uses TRBV6-1 and TRBJ2-5; TRBD1 might be the D (6 bases). The clonotype was recovered from a female donor with Graves disease. Here the sequenced sample was peripheral blood mononuclear cells (PBMCs), taken when the disease was refractory, from a patient treated with antithyroid drugs. The CDR3 region is CASSDRGRQETQYF. CDR3 sequence (DNA): TGTGCCAGCAGTGACAGGGGCCGCCAAGAGACCCAGTACTTC.